This entry lists 25 T cell receptor beta chains sequenced from one sample in a study of blood T cell repertoires in COVID-19. Profiling relied on immunoSEQ multiplex PCR, and the TCRdb table lists in-frame clones only, not all of them. The sample yields some 41,000 clones, approximately 86% seen once. Sequencing used peripheral blood. These TCRs come from an older woman with acute or convalescent COVID-19.

This rearrangement joins TRBV11-2 to TRBJ1-5; D remains ambiguous. The germline gives CDR1 SGHAT, CDR2 FQNNGV. CDR3 length: 13 residues. Trimming removed 4 bases at V and 3 bases at J, with 7 bases between. The CDR3 DNA reads TGTGCCAGCAGCTCACAGACCAATCAGCCCCAGCATTTT. It translates to CASSSQTNQPQHF.

This chain uses TRBV15 with TRBJ2-5; TRBD1 matches 10 bases. Germline CDR1 reads LNHNV; CDR2 reads YYDKDF (reference sequence). V lost 10 bases to trimming and J lost 5 bases; unmatched junction nucleotides: 7. The CDR3 has 13 residues. The CDR3 sequence is CASQTGGDETQYF. CDR3 nucleotides: TGTGCCAGTCAGACAGGGGGCGATGAGACCCAGTACTTC. The variable domain in full, with the rest retrieved from reference TRBV15 and TRBJ2-5, is DAMVIQNPRYQVTQFGKPVTLSCSQTLNHNVMYWYQQKSSQAPKLLFHYYDKDFNNEADTPDNFQSRRPNTSFCFLDIRSPGLGDTAMYLCASQTGGDETQYFGPGTRLLVL.

The CDR3 sequence is CASRHTGEAFF. CDR3 coding DNA: TGTGCCAGCAGACATACAGGTGAAGCTTTCTTT. V usage is TRBV6-6 and J usage is TRBJ1-1; D may be TRBD1 (5 bases). V was shortened by 6 bases and J by 7 bases, with 9 bases between the two germline ends. The CDR3 consists of 11 residues. Germline lookup yields CDR1 MNHNY and CDR2 SVGAGI (reference sequence).

The table lists this clone with a count of one. V is TRBV9 and J is TRBJ2-1; TRBD2 matches 8 bases. CDR3 length: 15 residues. V was clipped by 0 bases and J by 4 bases; unmatched bases: 3. Germline CDR1 is SGDLS and CDR2 is YYNGEE. The DNA of the CDR3 is TGTGCCAGCAGCGTAGGACTAGCGCAATACAATGAGCAGTTCTTC. Its protein product is CASSVGLAQYNEQFF.

In its sample, this clone was seen a few times. This chain joins TRBV29-1 and TRBJ2-7, with 10 nucleotides matching TRBD1. With 4 bases clipped from V and 1 base from J, the junction kept 7 bases outside the gene matches. There are 15 residues in the CDR3. From germline, CDR1 is SQVTM and CDR2 ANQGSEA. The CDR3 nucleotides are TGCAGCGTTGGGTGGACAGGGGGTTTTTCCTACGAGCAGTACTTC. Translating gives CSVGWTGGFSYEQYF.

The CDR3 DNA reads TGTGCCAGCACCTACGATCTGGGACTAGCGAATACCTACGAGCAGTACTTC. Residues: CASTYDLGLANTYEQYF. The chain recombines TRBV7-2 with TRBJ2-7; 10 bases are a match to TRBD2. Per germline, CDR1 SGHTA and CDR2 FQGNSA. The CDR3 consists of 17 residues. V lost 7 bases and J lost 2; bases outside the gene matches: 14.

The chain joins TRBV5-1 to TRBJ2-3; possible D gene TRBD2, 5 bases. V lost 0 bases to trimming and J lost 0 bases, with 8 bases between them. CDR1 and CDR2 from the germline V gene are SGHRS and YFSETQ. CDR3 size: 15 residues. The CDR3 sequence: CASSLARGSTDTQYF. The CDR3 nucleotides read TGCGCCAGCAGCTTGGCACGCGGGAGCACAGATACGCAGTATTTT.

This clone was detected only a few times. The J gene is TRBJ2-5, the V gene TRBV6-5; possible D gene TRBD1, 6 bases. Trimming left V 6 bases short and J 1 base short, with 9 bases between. Germline V gene sequence: CDR1 MNHEY, CDR2 SVGAGI. The CDR3 loop spans 13 amino acids. CDR3 amino acids: CASRRTAQETQYF. CDR3 DNA: TGTGCCAGCAGGAGGACAGCCCAAGAGACCCAGTACTTC.

The J gene is TRBJ2-5, the V gene TRBV29-1; TRBD2 agrees at 9 bases. The CDR3 is 15 amino acids. V lost 0 bases, J lost 4 bases, and 6 bases stayed unmatched. Germline V gene data show CDR1 as SQVTM and CDR2 as ANQGSEA. CDR3 DNA sequence: TGCAGCGTTGAAGATTGGGCGGGAGGGGGAGAGACCCAGTACTTC. It encodes CSVEDWAGGGETQYF.

This clone has a handful of counts. The chain combines TRBV19 with TRBJ1-5, with D unclear. Germline V gene lookup returns CDR1 LNHDA and CDR2 SQIVND (reference sequence). V dropped 1 base and J dropped 5 bases, with 3 bases sitting between them. The CDR3 totals 12 residues. DNA of the CDR3: TGTGCCAGTAGTATAGTAGATCAGCCCCAGCATTTT. Translation: CASSIVDQPQHF.

The chain joins TRBV27 to TRBJ1-3, with 8 bases that match TRBD1. V was pared by 6 bases and J by 0 bases, with 13 bases of the junction left unmatched. CDR1 is MNHEY, CDR2 SMNVEV, per germline (reference sequence). This CDR3 contains 18 residues. The CDR3 region is CASSRKGQGANSGNTIYF. In DNA, the CDR3 is TGTGCCAGCAGCCGTAAAGGTCAGGGGGCGAACTCTGGAAACACCATATATTTT.

The chain links TRBV7-2 to TRBJ1-2; D is ambiguous. In germline, CDR1 is SGHTA, CDR2 FQGNSA. Trimming stripped 5 bases from V and 8 bases from J, with 18 bases between. The length of the CDR3 is 14 residues. The CDR3 loop is CASSTPGGFWGYTF. The CDR3 DNA follows: TGTGCCAGCAGCACCCCGGGAGGGTTTTGGGGCTACACCTTC.

The CDR3 loop is CASSLTESAKNIQYF. The CDR3 DNA sequence: TGTGCCAGCAGCTTAACTGAATCAGCCAAAAACATTCAGTACTTC. The chain employs TRBV7-9 and TRBJ2-4; D call uncertain. Per the germline V gene, CDR1 is SEHNR and CDR2 is FQNEAQ (reference sequence). This CDR3 region has 15 residues. The ends were cut back, 2 bases at V and 0 bases at J, with 8 bases in the middle. Filled out from reference TRBV7-9 and TRBJ2-4, the complete variable domain reads DTGVSQNPRHKITKRGQNVTFRCDPISEHNRLYWYRQTLGQGPEFLTYFQNEAQLEKSRLLSDRFSAERPKGSFSTLEIQRTEQGDSAMYLCASSLTESAKNIQYFGAGTRLSVL.

This clone was detected only a few times. This rearrangement joins TRBV3-1 (or the pseudogene TRBV3-2) to TRBJ1-3; D is uncertain. V was trimmed by 2 bases and J by 2 bases, leaving 4 bases between them. The length of the CDR3 is 13 residues. Per the germline V gene, CDR1 is LGHDT and CDR2 is YNNKEL (reference sequence). Here the CDR3 reads CASSQSAGNTIYF. The CDR3 coding sequence is TGTGCCAGCAGCCAATCGGCTGGAAACACCATATATTTT.

V and J are TRBV5-1 and TRBJ2-5; D gene unclear. The germline gives CDR1 SGHRS, CDR2 YFSETQ. Trimming took off 0 bases at V and 5 bases at J, with 11 bases between the two ends. This CDR3 is 14 amino acids long. The CDR3 here is CASSLDYAGETQYF. The CDR3 nucleotides are TGCGCCAGCAGCTTGGACTACGCCGGGGAGACCCAGTACTTC.

The gene calls are TRBV4-3 and TRBJ1-4; D is unresolved. V was cut by 1 base and J by 8 bases, with 17 bases left in between. Germline lookup yields CDR1 LGHNA and CDR2 YSLEER. The CDR3 has 16 residues. CDR3 nucleotide sequence: TGCGCCAGCAGCCAAGGAGACGGAGGAGTGGGGGAAAAACTGTTTTTT. Its protein product is CASSQGDGGVGEKLFF.

V and J are TRBV3-1 (or the pseudogene TRBV3-2) and TRBJ1-2, with TRBD1 matching over 8 bases. This CDR3 has 17 residues. CDR1 and CDR2 (germline): LGHDT, YNNKEL (reference sequence). The J segment lost 4 bases and the V segment lost 4 bases, leaving 14 bases of the junction unmatched. The CDR3 spells CASSPRTGTIQPYGYTF. For the CDR3, the DNA is TGTGCCAGCAGCCCCAGGACAGGGACCATCCAACCCTATGGCTACACCTTC.

This clone has only a few counts. This chain joins TRBV28 and TRBJ1-4; D perhaps matches TRBD1 (5 bases). The CDR3 runs to 15 residues. V was shortened by 1 base and J by 7 bases, with 13 bases between the two germline ends. The germline CDR1 and CDR2 sequences are MDHEN and SYDVKM. The CDR3 spells CASSLLIQGSEKLFF. For the CDR3, the DNA is TGTGCCAGCAGTTTATTAATCCAGGGATCTGAAAAACTGTTTTTT. Full variable domain (outside the CDR3, taken from reference TRBV28 and TRBJ1-4): DVKVTQSSRYLVKRTGEKVFLECVQDMDHENMFWYRQDPGLGLRLIYFSYDVKMKEKGDIPEGYSVSREKKERFSLILESASTNQTSMYLCASSLLIQGSEKLFFGSGTQLSVL.

This chain links TRBV7-2 with TRBJ1-2; 10 bases line up with TRBD1. V shed 5 bases, J shed 13 bases, and the junction held 7 bases outside the gene matches. This CDR3 spans 12 amino acids. Looked up from germline, CDR1 is SGHTA and CDR2 is FQGNSA. This chain's CDR3 is CASSGTGEGGTF. The CDR3, as DNA: TGTGCCAGCAGCGGGACAGGGGAAGGCGGCACCTTC. Complete variable domain (other parts from reference TRBV7-2 and TRBJ1-2): GAGVSQSPSNKVTEKGKDVELRCDPISGHTALYWYRQSLGQGLEFLIYFQGNSAPDKSGLPSDRFSAERTGGSVSTLTIQRTQQEDSAVYLCASSGTGEGGTFGSGTRLTVV.

V gene TRBV6-5 combines with J gene TRBJ2-2; D uncertain. The CDR3 sequence is 14 residues long. Trimming removed 6 bases at V and 1 base at J, with 9 bases between. Germline values: CDR1 MNHEY, CDR2 SVGAGI. CDR3 region: CASRSNLNTGELFF. The CDR3 DNA reads as TGTGCCAGCAGATCAAACTTGAACACCGGGGAGCTGTTTTTT.

This chain links TRBV13 with TRBJ2-4; 12 nucleotides agree with TRBD2. Trimming at V came to 5 bases and at J to 4 bases, leaving 0 bases not matched to a gene. CDR1 PRHDT and CDR2 FYEKMQ come from the germline V gene (reference sequence). This CDR3 spans 14 amino acids. The CDR3 loop is CASSLAGGKNIQYF. In DNA, the CDR3 is TGTGCCAGCAGCCTAGCGGGAGGGAAAAACATTCAGTACTTC.

The chain uses TRBV4-2 and TRBJ1-5; D not certain. The CDR3 covers 14 residues. V was trimmed by 1 base and J by 4 bases, leaving 8 bases between them. Per germline, CDR1 LGHNA and CDR2 YNFKEQ. The CDR3 spells CASSQGTGNQPQHF. The CDR3 DNA is TGTGCCAGCAGCCAAGGAACCGGTAATCAGCCCCAGCATTTT.

Only one count was recorded for this clone. The chain recombines TRBV2 with TRBJ2-2; D is possibly TRBD2 (5 bases). The length of the CDR3 is 15 residues. V gave up 4 bases and J gave up 6 bases, with 15 bases separating them. Per the germline V gene, CDR1 is SNHLY and CDR2 is FYNNEI. The chain's CDR3 is CASSVRELSAGELFF. The CDR3, as DNA: TGTGCCAGCAGTGTGAGGGAGCTTTCGGCCGGGGAGCTGTTTTTT.

This clone was seen a few times. The genes are TRBV20-1 and TRBJ2-1; D is possibly TRBD1 (5 bases). The germline gives CDR1 DFQATT, CDR2 SNEGSKA (reference sequence). Trimming took 3 bases from V and 8 from J, leaving 14 bases between them. This CDR3 region has 13 residues. The CDR3 protein is CSASKGKIDEQFF. In DNA, the CDR3 is TGCAGTGCTAGTAAGGGGAAGATCGATGAGCAGTTCTTC.

This clone appeared a single time. This chain links TRBV4-1 with TRBJ1-1; D call uncertain. In germline, CDR1 is MGHRA, CDR2 YSYEKL. V dropped 3 bases and J dropped 4 bases, with 12 bases sitting between them. There are 14 residues in the CDR3. The CDR3 protein is CASSHPRQATEAFF. The CDR3 DNA sequence: TGCGCCAGCAGCCACCCCAGGCAGGCCACTGAAGCTTTCTTT.